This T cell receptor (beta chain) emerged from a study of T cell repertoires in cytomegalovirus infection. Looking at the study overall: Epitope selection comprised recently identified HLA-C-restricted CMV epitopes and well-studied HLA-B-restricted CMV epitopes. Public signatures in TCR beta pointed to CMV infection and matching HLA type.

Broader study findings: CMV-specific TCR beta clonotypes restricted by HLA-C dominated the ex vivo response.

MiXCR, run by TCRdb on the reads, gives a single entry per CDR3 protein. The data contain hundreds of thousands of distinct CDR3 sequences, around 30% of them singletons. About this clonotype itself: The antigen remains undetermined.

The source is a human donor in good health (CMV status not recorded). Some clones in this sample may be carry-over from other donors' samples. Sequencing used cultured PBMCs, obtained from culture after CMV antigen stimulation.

CDR3: CASSQDVGQTYGYTF. The CDR3 DNA reads TGCGCCAGCAGCCAAGATGTGGGACAGACTTATGGCTACACCTTC. The V and J genes are TRBV4-1 and TRBJ1-2; 7 bases are a match to TRBD1. Germline trimming cut 0 bases from V and 5 bases from J; bases unmatched to any gene: 6. Germline values: CDR1 MGHRA, CDR2 YSYEKL. The CDR3 totals 15 residues.